This TCR beta chain was obtained from a study of blood T cell repertoires in COVID-19. About the study: Italy, Spain and the United States were the sources of the convalescent and acute COVID-19 samples.

In its sample, this clone was seen once. As handled by the study authors: Amplification of reference gene primers was used by the study to estimate nucleated cell counts. This table comes from immunoSEQ multiplex PCR, and its TCRdb copy is limited to in-frame clones, with some not included. The D gene and trimming were derived from the DNA, and the V and J assignments and clone size from that table. The sample includes roughly 66,000 clones, around 93% of them seen just once. V was pared by 3 bases and J by 0 bases, with 5 bases of the junction left unmatched. The CDR3 extends over 15 amino acids. In germline, CDR1 is SGDLS, CDR2 YYNGEE.

This TCR was sampled from a human donor in a cohort sampled during active COVID-19. This sequence joins TRBV9 and TRBJ1-2; 7 bases are shared with TRBD1. Specimen: peripheral blood. The CDR3 here is CASSGRGWANYGYTF. CDR3 sequence (DNA): TGTGCCAGCAGCGGCAGGGGGTGGGCTAACTATGGCTACACCTTC.